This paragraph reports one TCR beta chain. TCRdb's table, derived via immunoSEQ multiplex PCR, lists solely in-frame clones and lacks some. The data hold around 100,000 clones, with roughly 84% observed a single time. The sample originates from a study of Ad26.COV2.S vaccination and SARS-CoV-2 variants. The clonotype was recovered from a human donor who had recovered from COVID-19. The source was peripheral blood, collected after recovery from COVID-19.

For the CDR3, the DNA is TGTGCCAGCAGTTACTCGACGACCGGGGCGCCCCAGCATTTT. As protein: CASSYSTTGAPQHF. The V gene is TRBV6-5, the J gene TRBJ1-5; tentative D call: TRBD1 (5 bases). Trimming removed 0 bases from V and 9 bases from J, with 12 bases in between. The germline CDR1 and CDR2 sequences are MNHEY and SVGAGI. The CDR3 has 14 amino acids.